A single sample is the source of the 24 T cell receptor beta chains below, sequenced in a study of human T cells and chemical hapten exposure. TCRdb re-called the RACE reads through MiXCR, storing one row per CDR3 protein. The repertoire has roughly 200,000 distinct CDR3 sequences, approximately 20% of them found once; the top ten carry 6.7%. Sample time point: patch test 1, 2 weeks after DPC sensitization. Treatment noted: therapeutic diphenylcyclopropenone sensitization with weekly scalp DPC. The sequencing here drew on whole blood, taken in connection with sensitization to the hapten diphenylcyclopropenone (DPC). The receptors were gathered from a woman aged 50 to 65 with alopecia areata. Some clones in this sample may be carry-over from other donors' samples.

The V gene is TRBV20-1, the J gene TRBJ2-3, with TRBD1 matching over 9 bases. Germline values: CDR1 DFQATT, CDR2 SNEGSKA (reference sequence). The CDR3 runs to 20 residues. After removal of 0 bases from V and 4 bases from J, the junction contained 20 bases not matched to a gene. The CDR3 DNA reads as TGCAGTGCTAGAGATTGGGGGGACGTCAAACCGGGACAGGGAGCAGATACGCAGTATTTT. Translating it yields CSARDWGDVKPGQGADTQYF.

This clonotype occurred a few times. The CDR3 DNA reads TGCAGCGTTGAGGGGCTAGCGGGTCCAAGGGAGCAGTTCTTC. Protein sequence: CSVEGLAGPREQFF. This sequence joins TRBV29-1 and TRBJ2-1, with TRBD2 matching 8 bases. The CDR3 runs to 14 residues. The V gene's germline CDR1 is SQVTM and CDR2 ANQGSEA. The V segment lost 3 bases and the J segment 10 bases; nucleotides outside the gene matches: 11.

V and J are TRBV6-1 and TRBJ1-2; TRBD1 might be the D (5 bases). V was clipped by 7 bases and J by 2 bases, with 14 bases between them. The CDR3 spans 14 residues. Per the germline V gene, CDR1 is MNHNS and CDR2 is SASEGT. The CDR3 region is CASNIGTANYGYTF. For the CDR3, the DNA is TGTGCCAGCAACATCGGGACGGCAAACTATGGCTACACCTTC.

The chain combines TRBV20-1 with TRBJ2-5; D is possibly TRBD2 (5 bases). The CDR3 has 14 amino acids. The germline V gene encodes CDR1 DFQATT and CDR2 SNEGSKA (reference sequence). Trimming removed 5 bases at V and 0 bases at J, with 13 bases between. CDR3 region: CSAAFGVNQETQYF. DNA for the CDR3: TGCAGTGCTGCCTTCGGGGTCAACCAAGAGACCCAGTACTTC.

This clonotype was detected only a few times. This chain connects TRBV12-3 or TRBV12-4 to TRBJ1-5; D possibly corresponds to TRBD1 (6 bases). V lost 6 bases and J lost 9, with 18 bases in between. The CDR3 has 14 residues. The CDR3 DNA reads TGTGCCAGCAGCCACCGACAGGACTTAGGGCCCCAGCATTTT. It codes for CASSHRQDLGPQHF.

CDR3 nucleotides: TGTGCCAGCATGGCCCCAAGCTCCTACGAGCAGTACTTC. Its translation: CASMAPSSYEQYF. This chain uses TRBV6-6 with TRBJ2-7; D is uncertain. The CDR3 is made up of 13 amino acids. V gave up 7 bases and J gave up 0 bases, with 10 bases separating them. The germline V gene has CDR1 MNHNY and CDR2 SVGAGI (reference sequence).

This rearrangement joins TRBV5-1 to TRBJ1-1; a possible D gene is TRBD1 (6 bases). Trimming pared 0 bases from V and 4 bases from J, leaving 13 bases between. From germline, CDR1 is SGHRS and CDR2 YFSETQ. The CDR3 is 15 residues long. Written as DNA, the CDR3 is TGCGCCAGCAGCTTGGCCCTGGGGGCCGGCACTGAAGCTTTCTTT. Protein product: CASSLALGAGTEAFF.

The chain carries TRBV18 and TRBJ2-2; TRBD2 matches 13 bases. Looked up from germline, CDR1 is KGHSH and CDR2 is LQKENI. The CDR3 spans 17 residues. Trimming took 5 bases from V and 5 from J; bases not matched to a gene: 8. The CDR3 DNA reads TGTGCCAGCTCATCATCTGGACTAGCGGGAGAAACCGGGGAGCTGTTTTTT. This translates into CASSSSGLAGETGELFF. Based on the CDR3 plus reference TRBV18 and TRBJ2-2, the full variable domain is NAGVMQNPRHLVRRRGQEARLRCSPMKGHSHVYWYRQLPEEGLKFMVYLQKENIIDESGMPKERFSAEFPKEGPSILRIQQVVRGDSAAYFCASSSSGLAGETGELFFGEGSRLTVL.

This clonotype was observed a few times. The chain links TRBV10-3 to TRBJ1-3; no definite D call. The V gene's germline CDR1 is ENHRY and CDR2 SYGVKD. With 6 bases removed from V and 0 bases from J, the gap between germline ends came to 15 bases. The CDR3 totals 16 residues. Written as DNA, the CDR3 is TGTGCCATCAGCGCTTTCTTAACCTTCTCTGGAAACACCATATATTTT. Amino acids: CAISAFLTFSGNTIYF.

This clonotype turned up a few times. This chain uses TRBV20-1 with TRBJ1-1; tentative D call: TRBD1 (6 bases). With 3 bases removed from V and 3 bases from J, the gap between germline ends came to 14 bases. CDR1 is DFQATT and CDR2 is SNEGSKA in the germline V gene (reference sequence). There are 14 residues in the CDR3. The CDR3 DNA is TGCAGTGCTAGGGGGGGGGCGTCGTACACTGAAGCTTTCTTT. Translated, it gives CSARGGASYTEAFF.

The chain uses TRBV30 and TRBJ1-2; 9 nucleotides match TRBD1. Per germline, CDR1 GTSNPN and CDR2 SVGIG (reference sequence). The CDR3 has 15 residues. With V trimmed by 1 base and J by 4 bases, 7 bases remained unmatched. The CDR3: CAWSADRGGGYGYTF. As DNA, the CDR3 is TGTGCCTGGAGTGCTGACAGGGGGGGGGGCTATGGCTACACCTTC.

This clonotype occurred a few times. The CDR3, as DNA: TGCAGTGCTAGTGGGGGTGTGCATGGCTACACCTTC. Translated, it gives CSASGGVHGYTF. The genes are TRBV20-1 and TRBJ1-2, with a weak D call TRBD1 (5 bases). Trimming took 3 bases from V and 6 from J, leaving 11 bases between them. This CDR3 has 12 residues. CDR1 is DFQATT and CDR2 is SNEGSKA in the germline V gene (reference sequence).

The chain employs TRBV11-3 and TRBJ2-1, with 7 bases fitting TRBD2. Trimming cost V 1 base and J 5 bases; bases outside gene matches: 8. The CDR3 loop spans 16 amino acids. Germline V gene sequence: CDR1 SGHNT, CDR2 YENEEA. The DNA for the CDR3 is TGTGCCAGCAGCTTAGTCATGGCGGGAGCCGACAATGAGCAGTTCTTC. This encodes CASSLVMAGADNEQFF.

This clonotype was recorded a few times. The chain joins TRBV5-1 to TRBJ2-7; D possibly corresponds to TRBD2 (6 bases). V lost 3 bases, J lost 5 bases, and 15 bases lay in between. The CDR3 is 14 residues long. Germline loops: CDR1 SGHRS, CDR2 YFSETQ. The CDR3 region is CASSWSGGSDEQYF. The CDR3 coding sequence is TGCGCCAGCAGCTGGAGTGGAGGGTCGGACGAGCAGTACTTC.

The CDR3 nucleotides read TGCGCCAGCAGCTCGACAGGGGGTGGGACTGAAGCTTTCTTT. Translation: CASSSTGGGTEAFF. The V gene is TRBV5-1, the J gene TRBJ1-1; 9 nucleotides agree with TRBD1. After removal of 3 bases from V and 5 bases from J, the junction contained 5 bases not matched to a gene. The CDR3 extends over 14 amino acids. CDR1 is SGHRS and CDR2 is YFSETQ in the germline V gene. Using reference TRBV5-1 and TRBJ1-1 for the parts outside the CDR3, the full variable domain is KAGVTQTPRYLIKTRGQQVTLSCSPISGHRSVSWYQQTPGQGLQFLFEYFSETQRNKGNFPGRFSGRQFSNSRSEMNVSTLELGDSALYLCASSSTGGGTEAFFGQGTRLTVV.

The chain joins TRBV29-1 to TRBJ1-4; unclear D gene. The CDR3 sequence is 14 residues long. Between the trimmed V and J ends, which lost 4 bases and 0 bases, there was a span of 9 bases. The germline V gene has CDR1 SQVTM and CDR2 ANQGSEA. The CDR3, as DNA: TGCAGCGTTGGAGGCGGTGCAACTAATGAAAAACTGTTTTTT. Translating it yields CSVGGGATNEKLFF.

This clonotype was counted only a few times. V gene TRBV10-2 combines with J gene TRBJ2-7; 11 bases are a match to TRBD2. This CDR3 contains 14 residues. The V segment lost 5 bases and the J segment 0 bases; nucleotides outside the gene matches: 0. Germline CDR1 and CDR2: WSHSY and SAAADI. The CDR3 loop reads CASSTSGSSYEQYF. The CDR3 bases are TGCGCCAGCAGTACTAGCGGGAGCTCCTACGAGCAGTACTTC.

This clonotype has a count of ten or more. The V and J genes are TRBV10-2 and TRBJ2-3; D unclear. Germline V gene sequence: CDR1 WSHSY, CDR2 SAAADI. The CDR3 runs 12 residues. Trimming left V 7 bases short and J 0 bases short, with 5 bases between. The DNA for the CDR3 is TGCGCCAGCACCTCTAGCACAGATACGCAGTATTTT. Translation gives CASTSSTDTQYF.

The sample holds a few counts of this clonotype. The junction differs from germline at one of its ends, possibly a read error. The chain has TRBV7-8 and TRBJ2-7; D may be TRBD1 (6 bases). This CDR3 is built from 16 residues. Germline values: CDR1 SGHVS, CDR2 FQNEAQ. CDR3 DNA sequence: TGTGCGAGCAGACTCTCAGAGGGGACATTCTCCTACGAGCAGTACTTC. Translated, it gives CASRLSEGTFSYEQYF.

Only a few counts were recorded for this clonotype. This chain joins TRBV29-1 and TRBJ1-6; 8 bases map to TRBD1. Germline CDR1 is SQVTM and CDR2 is ANQGSEA. The CDR3 length is 14 residues. V shed 5 bases, J shed 5 bases, and the junction held 5 bases outside the gene matches. The CDR3 loop is CSVRYRGNNSPLHF. In nucleotides, the CDR3 is TGCAGCGTTCGCTACAGGGGGAATAATTCACCCCTCCACTTT.

The J gene is TRBJ2-1, the V gene TRBV14, with a weak D call TRBD2 (6 bases). This CDR3 is 15 amino acids long. Trimming removed 1 base from V and 4 bases from J, with 11 bases in between. Germline V gives CDR1 SGHDN, CDR2 FVKESK. The CDR3 DNA follows: TGTGCCAGCAGCCAAGTCGGGACTCCTTACAATGAGCAGTTCTTC. Residues: CASSQVGTPYNEQFF.

This clonotype has only a few counts. This chain joins TRBV29-1 and TRBJ1-5; 7 bases are a match to TRBD1. Germline-derived CDR1 and CDR2 are SQVTM and ANQGSEA. The CDR3 has 12 residues. The V gene end was trimmed by 5 bases and the J gene end by 7 bases; junction bases not matched to a gene: 5. The CDR3 sequence is CSVYIQGQPQHF. The CDR3 DNA reads TGCAGCGTTTATATACAGGGGCAGCCCCAGCATTTT.

This clonotype showed up just a few times. This sequence joins TRBV7-2 and TRBJ1-1, with no clear D. The V end lost 5 bases, the J end lost 6 bases, and 10 bases lay between the germline ends. The CDR3 has 12 amino acids. Germline V lookup: CDR1 SGHTA, CDR2 FQGNSA. The CDR3 nucleotides read TGTGCCAGCAGCCCCCGAGTTGCTGAAGCTTTCTTT. Translating gives CASSPRVAEAFF.

Only a few counts were recorded for this clonotype. The chain links TRBV14 to TRBJ1-6; no firm D call. Germline V gene data show CDR1 as SGHDN and CDR2 as FVKESK. Trimming shortened V by 2 bases and J by 3 bases, and 5 bases separated the two germline ends. The CDR3 runs 14 residues. The CDR3 nucleotides are TGTGCCAGCAGCCAATCCTACTATAATTCACCCCTCCACTTT. Translating it yields CASSQSYYNSPLHF.